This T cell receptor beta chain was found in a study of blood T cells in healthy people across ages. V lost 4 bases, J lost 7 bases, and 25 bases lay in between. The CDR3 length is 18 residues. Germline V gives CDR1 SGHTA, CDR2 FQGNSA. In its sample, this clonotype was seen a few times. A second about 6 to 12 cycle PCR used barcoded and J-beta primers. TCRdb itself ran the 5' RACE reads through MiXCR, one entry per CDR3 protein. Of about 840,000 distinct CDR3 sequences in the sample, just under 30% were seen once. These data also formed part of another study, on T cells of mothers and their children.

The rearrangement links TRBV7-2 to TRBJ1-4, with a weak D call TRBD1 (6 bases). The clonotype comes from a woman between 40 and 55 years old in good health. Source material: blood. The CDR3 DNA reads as TGTGCCAGCAGCTCCCTGGAACAGGGTGTATGGTTGAGTGAAAAACTGTTTTTT. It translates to CASSSLEQGVWLSEKLFF.